What follows is one T cell receptor (beta chain) and its context. The antigen remains unidentified. This specimen belongs to a study of vaccination effects on CD4 cells after COVID-19. Study overall: Samples that were drawn after vaccination came a median of 72 days after the second dose. Regarding the study as a whole: Marked clonal contraction of both clone types appeared late after vaccination.

Viral peptide pool expansion of antigen-specific CD4+ T cells preceded sequencing in the ViraFEST assay. On roughly day 10 of culture, CD4+ T cells were separated out. Either the mRNA-1273 or the BNT162b2 vaccine was given to participants as two doses. Half the medium was swapped for IL-2 medium on days 3 and 7. TCRdb keeps only in-frame clones here, not all; method: immunoSEQ multiplex PCR. The sample holds 20,000 to 30,000 clones, approximately 69% seen once. The CDR3 covers 14 residues. V shed 0 bases and J shed 6 bases, with 12 bases lying between them. Germline CDR1 is SGHNT and CDR2 is YYREEE (reference sequence).

This receptor was identified in a human donor who received a COVID-19 vaccine. The sample was CD4+ T cells from PBMCs cultured with SARS-CoV-2 spike peptides, taken after COVID-19 vaccination. The J gene is TRBJ2-5, the V gene TRBV5-4, with D unresolved. In DNA, the CDR3 is TGTGCCAGCAGCTTGGGGACCGATGGGAAGACCCAGTACTTC. Its translation is CASSLGTDGKTQYF. The whole variable domain, filled in from reference TRBV5-4 and TRBJ2-5, reads ETGVTQSPTHLIKTRGQQVTLRCSSQSGHNTVSWYQQALGQGPQFIFQYYREEENGRGNFPPRFSGLQFPNYSSELNVNALELDDSALYLCASSLGTDGKTQYFGPGTRLLVL.